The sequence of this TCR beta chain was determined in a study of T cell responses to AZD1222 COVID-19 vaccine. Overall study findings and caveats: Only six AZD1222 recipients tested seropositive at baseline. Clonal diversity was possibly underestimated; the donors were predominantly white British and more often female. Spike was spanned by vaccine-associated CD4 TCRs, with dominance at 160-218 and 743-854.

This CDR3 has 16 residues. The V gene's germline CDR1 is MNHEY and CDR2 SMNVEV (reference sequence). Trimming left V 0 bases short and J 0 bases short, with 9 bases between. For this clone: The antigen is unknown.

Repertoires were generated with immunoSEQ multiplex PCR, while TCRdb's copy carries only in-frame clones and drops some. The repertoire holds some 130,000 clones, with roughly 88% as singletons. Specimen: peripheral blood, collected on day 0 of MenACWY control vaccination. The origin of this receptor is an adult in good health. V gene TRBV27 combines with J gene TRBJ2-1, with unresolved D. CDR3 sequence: CASSLSGMSSYNEQFF. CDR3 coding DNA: TGTGCCAGCAGTTTATCGGGGATGAGCTCCTACAATGAGCAGTTCTTC.